This T cell receptor (beta chain) was documented in a study of long-term antiretroviral therapy in people with HIV. Findings and limits, study-wide: Clonal expansions arising prior to ART prevailed in the repertoire at every time point.

Comments on this clone: Antigen unknown.

Version v3.0 of the immunoSEQ assay ran at survey level. For every sample, sequencing targeted roughly 35,000-50,000 T-cell genomes. Here immunoSEQ multiplex PCR was the method, and the copy in TCRdb shows in-frame clones only, minus some. Here the sample spans roughly 20,000 clones, roughly 90% being singletons. The V gene lost 0 bases and the J gene lost 4 bases, with 13 bases spanning the gap. This CDR3 is built from 15 residues. Germline loops: CDR1 LGHNA, CDR2 YSLEER. Here the sequenced sample was unsorted PBMCs, taken 2.1 years after starting antiretroviral therapy. The TCR sequence derives from a man aged 18 to 29 with HIV. The chain has TRBV4-3 and TRBJ2-7; TRBD2 might be the D (7 bases). The CDR3 DNA sequence: TGCGCCAGCAGCCAAGATGAACAGGGAGGGTACGAGCAGTACTTC. Residues: CASSQDEQGGYEQYF.